The 18 T cell receptor beta chains reported below all come from one sample, sequenced in a study of T cell repertoires in cytomegalovirus infection. These receptors have no identified antigens. From the reads, TCRdb called clonotypes with MiXCR, one entry per CDR3 protein. The table includes tens of thousands of distinct CDR3 sequences, nearly 20% detected once. Sequencing was performed on CD8+ T cells from cultured PBMCs, taken from culture after CMV antigen stimulation. The receptor set was obtained from a human donor in good health (CMV status not recorded). Some clones in this sample may be carry-over from other donors' samples.

This clonotype came up many times. The chain carries TRBV4-3 and TRBJ2-1; a possible D gene is TRBD1 (6 bases). CDR1 and CDR2 from the germline V gene are LGHNA and YSLEER. Between the trimmed V and J ends, which lost 4 bases and 4 bases, there was a span of 20 bases. CDR3 length: 17 residues. CDR3 sequence reads: CASSLNPTGNFYNEQFF. The CDR3 DNA follows: TGCGCCAGCAGCCTAAATCCCACAGGGAATTTTTACAATGAGCAGTTCTTC.

This clonotype was counted many times. The chain couples TRBV7-2 to TRBJ1-2, with 7 bases lining up with TRBD1. Germline V gives CDR1 SGHTA, CDR2 FQGNSA. This CDR3 has 15 amino acids. V gave up 7 bases and J gave up 5 bases; unmatched junction bases: 13. The CDR3 DNA reads as TGTGCCAGCACCATTGGGGCAGGGGGACTTTATGGCTACACCTTC. This codes for CASTIGAGGLYGYTF.

This clonotype was seen repeatedly, ten times or more. The J gene is TRBJ1-1, the V gene TRBV4-1; the D gene is possibly TRBD1 (5 bases). From germline, CDR1 is MGHRA and CDR2 YSYEKL. V was cut by 4 bases and J by 3 bases, with 12 bases left in between. This CDR3 is 14 amino acids long. The CDR3 loop is CASSLGGRDTEAFF. Here the CDR3 DNA reads TGCGCCAGCAGCCTGGGGGGACGGGACACTGAAGCTTTCTTT.

This clonotype was found many times. The chain couples TRBV7-2 to TRBJ2-3; 12 bases map to TRBD2. V trimming: 5 bases; J trimming: 6 bases; junction bases outside the gene matches: 6. This CDR3 is 15 amino acids long. Per the germline V gene, CDR1 is SGHTA and CDR2 is FQGNSA. For the CDR3, the DNA is TGTGCCAGCAGCCAACTAGCGGGAGGTGGGGATACGCAGTATTTT. Protein product: CASSQLAGGGDTQYF.

This clonotype has just a few counts. V usage is TRBV3-1 and J usage is TRBJ1-4; D is ambiguous. The V end lost 5 bases, the J end lost 9 bases, and 19 bases lay between the germline ends. The CDR3 is made up of 15 amino acids. The germline gives CDR1 LGHDT, CDR2 YNNKEL (reference sequence). The CDR3 DNA reads as TGTGCCAGCAGCGGGCAGTGGATGGAGTCTAAAAAACTGTTTTTT. This gives the protein CASSGQWMESKKLFF.

This clonotype has a count of ten or more. The V call is TRBV7-9, the J call TRBJ2-3; the D gene is possibly TRBD1 (5 bases). CDR3 length: 14 amino acids. Trimming shortened V by 6 bases and J by 3 bases, and 13 bases separated the two germline ends. CDR1 and CDR2 (germline): SEHNR, FQNEAQ (reference sequence). CDR3 residues: CASRHKDRTDTQYF. The CDR3 DNA sequence: TGTGCCAGCAGACATAAAGACAGAACAGATACGCAGTATTTT.

The sample holds many counts of this clonotype. The chain recombines TRBV7-9 with TRBJ2-5; TRBD2 matches 11 bases. CDR3 length equals 16 residues. Germline CDR1 and CDR2: SEHNR and FQNEAQ (reference sequence). With 8 bases clipped from V and 2 bases from J, the junction kept 10 bases outside the gene matches. The CDR3 coding sequence is TGTGCCAGCTCCCCCGGGACTAGCGGCGATCAAGAGACCCAGTACTTC. Its translation: CASSPGTSGDQETQYF.

Ten or more counts support this clonotype. The V call is TRBV7-2, the J call TRBJ1-1, with D hard to call. The ends were cut back, 1 base at V and 1 base at J, with 13 bases in the middle. Germline CDR1 and CDR2: SGHTA and FQGNSA. The CDR3 sequence is 16 residues long. CDR3 loop: CASSLGAVVGNTEAFF. In DNA, the CDR3 is TGTGCCAGCAGCTTAGGGGCCGTCGTGGGGAACACTGAAGCTTTCTTT.

The chain recombines TRBV10-3 with TRBJ1-2; D is unresolved. CDR1 and CDR2 (germline): ENHRY, SYGVKD. The CDR3 spans 13 residues. Trimming left V 11 bases short and J 6 bases short, with 19 bases between. The CDR3, as DNA: TGTGCCTCCTCCTCGACCATTTTTGATGGCTACACCTTC. Protein sequence: CASSSTIFDGYTF.

This clonotype appeared many times. The chain uses TRBV19 and TRBJ1-1, with D hard to call. Deletions cut 7 bases from V and 1 base from J, with 16 bases between. The germline V gene encodes CDR1 LNHDA and CDR2 SQIVND (reference sequence). CDR3 length equals 15 residues. The CDR3 loop reads CASIGSGSRNTEAFF. CDR3 bases: TGTGCCAGTATAGGGTCGGGATCCAGGAACACTGAAGCTTTCTTT.

The sample holds many counts of this clonotype. This sequence joins TRBV6-2 or TRBV6-3 and TRBJ1-5; no clear D gene. The length of the CDR3 is 14 residues. Germline lookup yields CDR1 MNHEY and CDR2 SVGEGT. V lost 2 bases and J lost 6, with 11 bases in between. Here the CDR3 reads CASSYRGTAQPQHF. Written as DNA, the CDR3 is TGTGCCAGCAGTTACCGGGGTACGGCTCAGCCCCAGCATTTT.

This clonotype has a count of ten or more. The rearrangement uses TRBV7-9 and TRBJ1-4; D gene uncertain. Per germline, CDR1 SEHNR and CDR2 FQNEAQ (reference sequence). This CDR3 has 14 amino acids. Trimming removed 5 bases at V and 2 bases at J, with 9 bases between. CDR3 in DNA: TGTGCCAGCAGCGCAGAAGGTACTAATGAAAAACTGTTTTTT. It encodes CASSAEGTNEKLFF.

This clonotype occurred many times. V gene TRBV7-8 combines with J gene TRBJ2-1; no clear D gene. V gave up 0 bases and J gave up 10 bases, with 7 bases separating them. The CDR3 sequence is 12 residues long. Germline V gene sequence: CDR1 SGHVS, CDR2 FQNEAQ. CDR3 residues: CASSLAGREQFF. CDR3 DNA: TGTGCCAGCAGCTTAGCAGGTAGAGAGCAGTTCTTC.

This clonotype was recorded many times. The V call is TRBV7-2, the J call TRBJ2-3, with 9 positions matching TRBD2. J was trimmed by 1 base and V by 5 bases; bases with no gene match: 4. This CDR3 region has 15 residues. Per germline, CDR1 SGHTA and CDR2 FQGNSA. CDR3 sequence (DNA): TGTGCCAGCAGCCGCCGGACTAGCGGCACAGATACGCAGTATTTT. Residues: CASSRRTSGTDTQYF. Together with reference TRBV7-2 and TRBJ2-3, the CDR3 gives the full variable domain: GAGVSQSPSNKVTEKGKDVELRCDPISGHTALYWYRQSLGQGLEFLIYFQGNSAPDKSGLPSDRFSAERTGGSVSTLTIQRTQQEDSAVYLCASSRRTSGTDTQYFGPGTRLTVL.

This clonotype was found many times. The chain recombines TRBV7-8 with TRBJ2-5; either TRBD1 or TRBD2 may supply D (5 bases each). The CDR3 loop spans 14 amino acids. CDR1 and CDR2 from the germline V gene are SGHVS and FQNEAQ. Trimming took off 0 bases at V and 3 bases at J, with 8 bases between the two ends. Here the CDR3 reads CASSLARGKETQYF. CDR3 DNA: TGTGCCAGCAGCTTAGCGAGGGGAAAAGAGACCCAGTACTTC.

The sample holds many counts of this clonotype. The chain joins TRBV9 to TRBJ1-5, with a weak D call TRBD1 (5 bases). V lost 2 bases and J 4 bases, leaving 10 bases between the germline ends. CDR3 length: 14 amino acids. From germline, CDR1 is SGDLS and CDR2 YYNGEE. Here the CDR3 reads CASSVGGENQPQHF. CDR3 bases: TGTGCCAGCAGCGTCGGGGGGGAAAATCAGCCCCAGCATTTT.

The sample holds many counts of this clonotype. The gene calls are TRBV5-6 and TRBJ1-5; tentatively, D is TRBD1 (5 bases). The V gene lost 4 bases and the J gene lost 2 bases, with 13 bases spanning the gap. The CDR3 has 15 amino acids. The germline V gene encodes CDR1 SGHDT and CDR2 YYEEEE. Here the CDR3 reads CASSLGGTGNQPQHF. The DNA of the CDR3 is TGTGCCAGCAGCCTGGGAGGGACGGGCAATCAGCCCCAGCATTTT. The full variable domain, with the rest looked up from reference TRBV5-6 and TRBJ1-5, is DAGVTQSPTHLIKTRGQQVTLRCSPKSGHDTVSWYQQALGQGPQFIFQYYEEEERQRGNFPDRFSGHQFPNYSSELNVNALLLGDSALYLCASSLGGTGNQPQHFGDGTRLSIL.

This clonotype was picked up many times. The chain uses TRBV7-8 and TRBJ2-4; the match to TRBD1 covers 7 bases. The CDR3 covers 12 residues. Germline V lookup: CDR1 SGHVS, CDR2 FQNEAQ. The J segment lost 8 bases and the V segment lost 5 bases, leaving 3 bases of the junction unmatched. CDR3 amino acids: CASSAQGDIQYF. Written as DNA, the CDR3 is TGTGCCAGCAGCGCTCAGGGGGACATTCAGTACTTC. The whole variable domain, filled in from reference TRBV7-8 and TRBJ2-4, reads GAGVSQSPRYKVAKRGQDVALRCDPISGHVSLFWYQQALGQGPEFLTYFQNEAQLDKSGLPSDRFFAERPEGSVSTLKIQRTQQEDSAVYLCASSAQGDIQYFGAGTRLSVL.